This TCR beta chain originates from a study of blood T cells in healthy people across ages. The length of the CDR3 is 14 residues. Trimming took 5 bases from V and 0 from J, leaving 9 bases between them. From germline, CDR1 is MNHEY and CDR2 SMNVEV (reference sequence). This clonotype was observed a few times. Next came a second PCR, run for about 6 to 12 cycles, which used a sample-barcoded 5' primer along with a J-beta primer mix. In TCRdb, the 5' RACE reads were re-called with MiXCR into one record per CDR3 protein. The repertoire consists of around 1,600,000 distinct CDR3 sequences, with 35% to 45% occurring once and the leading ten covering approximately 4.1%.

Input material: blood. The source of this sequence is a woman under 30 in good health. The chain employs TRBV27 and TRBJ2-3; D uncertain. This CDR3 reads CASSRKYSTDTQYF. The DNA of the CDR3 is TGTGCCAGCAGTAGAAAGTACAGCACAGATACGCAGTATTTT.